This T cell receptor beta chain was captured by sequencing in a study of T cells in tumors after PD-1 blockade. Across the whole study: During anti-PD-1 treatment, some patients continued daily vismodegib 150 mg.

CDR1 is PRHDT and CDR2 is FYEKMQ in the germline V gene (reference sequence). The CDR3 spans 12 residues. V was cut by 3 bases and J by 7 bases, with 9 bases left in between. This clone was observed a handful of times. No antigen is known for it. Clones were sequenced by immunoSEQ multiplex PCR, and TCRdb holds only the in-frame ones, with some missing. Here the sample spans roughly 4,200 clones, about two thirds being singletons. Site-matched primary tumor biopsies were taken before and after PD-1 blockade. Tumor or blood genomic DNA was sequenced, with inputs of about 600 ng to 6,004 ng. Study findings and constraints: Only pre- versus post-treatment comparisons showed clonal replacement.

The sequence derives from a human donor with basal cell carcinoma. The sample was tumor tissue, taken before anti-PD-1 treatment. The V and J genes are TRBV13 and TRBJ2-5; D is unresolved. The CDR3 bases are TGTGCCAGCAGCTTGGTCAAGGGGACCCAGTACTTC. Amino acid sequence: CASSLVKGTQYF.